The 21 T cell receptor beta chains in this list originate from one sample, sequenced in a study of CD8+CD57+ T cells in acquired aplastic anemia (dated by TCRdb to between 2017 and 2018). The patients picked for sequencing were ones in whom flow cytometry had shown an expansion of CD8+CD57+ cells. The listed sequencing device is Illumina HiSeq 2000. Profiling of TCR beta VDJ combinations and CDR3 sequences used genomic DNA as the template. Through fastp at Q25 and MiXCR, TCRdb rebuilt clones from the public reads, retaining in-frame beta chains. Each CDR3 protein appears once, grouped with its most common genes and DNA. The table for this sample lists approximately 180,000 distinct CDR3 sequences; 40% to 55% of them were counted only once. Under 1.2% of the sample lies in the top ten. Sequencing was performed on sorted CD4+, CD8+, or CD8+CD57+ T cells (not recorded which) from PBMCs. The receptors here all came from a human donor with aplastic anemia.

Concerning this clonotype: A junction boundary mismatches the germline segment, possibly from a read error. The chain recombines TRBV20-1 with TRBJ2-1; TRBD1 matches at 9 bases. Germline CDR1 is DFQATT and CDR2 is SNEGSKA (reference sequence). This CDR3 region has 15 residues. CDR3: CSARRPRGQGNERFF. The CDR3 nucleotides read TGCAGTGCTAGGCGCCCGAGGGGACAGGGTAATGAGCGGTTCTTC.

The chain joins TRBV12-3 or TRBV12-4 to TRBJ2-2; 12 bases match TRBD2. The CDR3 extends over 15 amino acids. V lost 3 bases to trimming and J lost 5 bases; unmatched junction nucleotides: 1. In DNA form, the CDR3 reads TGTGCCAGCAGTTTGCTAGCGGGAGGGACCGGGGAGCTGTTTTTT. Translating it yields CASSLLAGGTGELFF.

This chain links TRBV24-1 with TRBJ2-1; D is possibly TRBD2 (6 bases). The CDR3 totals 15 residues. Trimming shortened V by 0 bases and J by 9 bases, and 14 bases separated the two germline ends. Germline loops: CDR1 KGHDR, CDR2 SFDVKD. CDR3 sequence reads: CATSDLQASEVEQFF. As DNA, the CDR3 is TGTGCCACCAGTGATTTGCAGGCTAGCGAGGTTGAGCAGTTCTTC.

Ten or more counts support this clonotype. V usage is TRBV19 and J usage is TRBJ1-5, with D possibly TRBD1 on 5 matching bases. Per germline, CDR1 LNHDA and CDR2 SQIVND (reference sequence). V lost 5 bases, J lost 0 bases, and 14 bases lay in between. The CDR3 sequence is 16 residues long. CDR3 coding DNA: TGTGCCAGTAGTCTCCGGGACGTTTATAGCAATCAGCCCCAGCATTTT. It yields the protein CASSLRDVYSNQPQHF.

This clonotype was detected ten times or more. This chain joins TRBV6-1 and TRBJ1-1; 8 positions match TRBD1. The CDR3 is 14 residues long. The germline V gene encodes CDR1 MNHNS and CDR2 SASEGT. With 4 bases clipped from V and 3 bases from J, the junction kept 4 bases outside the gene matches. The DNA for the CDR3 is TGTGCCAGCAGTGGCCGGGACAGGTACACTGAAGCTTTCTTT. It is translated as CASSGRDRYTEAFF.

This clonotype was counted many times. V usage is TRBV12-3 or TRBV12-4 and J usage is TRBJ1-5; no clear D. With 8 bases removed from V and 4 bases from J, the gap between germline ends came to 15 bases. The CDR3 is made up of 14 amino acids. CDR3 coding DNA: TGTGCCAGCGCCCGTGGCGCGGGGAATCAGCCCCAGCATTTT. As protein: CASARGAGNQPQHF.

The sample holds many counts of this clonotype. The CDR3 bases are TGTGCCAGCAGGCCCAAACAGCGATTGGGTACTGAAGCTTTCTTT. This sequence encodes CASRPKQRLGTEAFF. The genes are TRBV7-9 and TRBJ1-1; D remains unclear. Trimming cost V 6 bases and J 5 bases, with 19 bases left between them. Germline V gene sequence: CDR1 SEHNR, CDR2 FQNEAQ (reference sequence). This CDR3 contains 15 residues.

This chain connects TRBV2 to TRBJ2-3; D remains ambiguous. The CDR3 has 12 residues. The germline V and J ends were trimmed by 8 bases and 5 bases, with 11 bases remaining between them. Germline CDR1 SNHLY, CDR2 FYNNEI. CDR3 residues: CASLLAGDTQYF. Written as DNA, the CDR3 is TGTGCCAGCCTTTTAGCCGGAGATACGCAGTATTTT.

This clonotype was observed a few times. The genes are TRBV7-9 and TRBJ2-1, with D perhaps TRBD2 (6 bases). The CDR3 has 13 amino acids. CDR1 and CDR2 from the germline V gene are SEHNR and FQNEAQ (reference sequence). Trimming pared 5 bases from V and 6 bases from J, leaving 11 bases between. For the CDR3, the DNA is TGTGCCAGCAGCGGGGAGGTGGGCAATGAGCAGTTCTTC. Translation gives CASSGEVGNEQFF.

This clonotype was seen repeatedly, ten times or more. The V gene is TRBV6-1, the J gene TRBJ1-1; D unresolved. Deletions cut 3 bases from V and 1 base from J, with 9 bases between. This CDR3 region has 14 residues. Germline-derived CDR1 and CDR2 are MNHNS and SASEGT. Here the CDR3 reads CASSELYRNTEAFF. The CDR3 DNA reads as TGTGCCAGCAGTGAGTTGTACAGGAACACTGAAGCTTTCTTT.

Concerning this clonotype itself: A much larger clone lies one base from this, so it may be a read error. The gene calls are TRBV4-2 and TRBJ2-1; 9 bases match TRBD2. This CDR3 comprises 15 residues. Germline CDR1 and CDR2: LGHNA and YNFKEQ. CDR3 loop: CACSPETSGDVEQFF. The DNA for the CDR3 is TGTGCCTGCAGCCCGGAGACTAGCGGAGATGTTGAGCAGTTCTTC.

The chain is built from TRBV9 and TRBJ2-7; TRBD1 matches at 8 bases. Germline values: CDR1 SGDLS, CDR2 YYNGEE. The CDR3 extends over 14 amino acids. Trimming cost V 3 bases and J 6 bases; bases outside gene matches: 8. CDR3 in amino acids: CASSATGASAEQYF. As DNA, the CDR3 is TGTGCCAGCAGCGCGACAGGGGCGAGCGCCGAGCAGTACTTC.

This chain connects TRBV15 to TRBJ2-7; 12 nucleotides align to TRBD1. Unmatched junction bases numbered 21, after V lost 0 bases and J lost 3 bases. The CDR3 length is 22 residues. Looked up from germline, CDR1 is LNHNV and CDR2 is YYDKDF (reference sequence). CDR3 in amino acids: CATSRDRAGGTGGSRSSYEQYF. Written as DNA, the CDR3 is TGTGCCACCAGCAGAGATCGGGCCGGTGGGACAGGGGGCAGCAGGTCCAGCTACGAGCAGTACTTC.

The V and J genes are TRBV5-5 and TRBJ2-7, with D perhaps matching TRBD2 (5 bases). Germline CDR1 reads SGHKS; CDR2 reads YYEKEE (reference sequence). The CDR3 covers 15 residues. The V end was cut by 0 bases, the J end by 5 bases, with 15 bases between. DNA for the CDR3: TGTGCCAGCAGCTTGGGAACAGAGGGTATCCACGAGCAGTACTTC. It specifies CASSLGTEGIHEQYF.

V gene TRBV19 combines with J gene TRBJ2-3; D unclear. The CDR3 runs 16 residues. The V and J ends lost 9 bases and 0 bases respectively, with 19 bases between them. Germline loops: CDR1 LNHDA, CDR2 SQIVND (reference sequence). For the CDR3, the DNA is TGTGCCAGCAACGATGACCGAAGGACCAGCACAGATACGCAGTATTTT. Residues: CASNDDRRTSTDTQYF.

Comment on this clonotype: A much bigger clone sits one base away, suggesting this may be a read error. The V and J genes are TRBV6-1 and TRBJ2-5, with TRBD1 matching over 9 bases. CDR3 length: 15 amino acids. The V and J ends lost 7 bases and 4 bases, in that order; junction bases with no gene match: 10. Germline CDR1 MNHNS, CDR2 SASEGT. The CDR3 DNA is TGTGCCAGCACGGTCACAGGGGGCCGTACAGAGACCCAGTACTTC. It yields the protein CASTVTGGRTETQYF.

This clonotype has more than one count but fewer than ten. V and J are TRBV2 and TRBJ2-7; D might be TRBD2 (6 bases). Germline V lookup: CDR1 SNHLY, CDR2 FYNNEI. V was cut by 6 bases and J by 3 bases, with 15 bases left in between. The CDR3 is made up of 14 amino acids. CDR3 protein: CASRRSGLVYEQYF. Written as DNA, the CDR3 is TGTGCCAGCAGACGGTCGGGACTCGTCTACGAGCAGTACTTC.

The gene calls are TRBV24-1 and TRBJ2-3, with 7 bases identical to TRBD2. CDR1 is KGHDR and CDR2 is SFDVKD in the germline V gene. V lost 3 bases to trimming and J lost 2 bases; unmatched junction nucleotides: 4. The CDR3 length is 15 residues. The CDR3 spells CATSDPRDYTDTQYF. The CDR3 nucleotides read TGTGCCACCAGTGATCCCCGGGACTACACAGATACGCAGTATTTT.

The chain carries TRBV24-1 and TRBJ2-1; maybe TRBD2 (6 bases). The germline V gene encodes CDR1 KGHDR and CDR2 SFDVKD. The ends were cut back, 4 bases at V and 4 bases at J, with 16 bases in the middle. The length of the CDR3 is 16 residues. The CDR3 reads CATSDPSMEGYNEQFF. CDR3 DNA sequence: TGTGCCACCAGTGACCCCAGCATGGAGGGATACAATGAGCAGTTCTTC.

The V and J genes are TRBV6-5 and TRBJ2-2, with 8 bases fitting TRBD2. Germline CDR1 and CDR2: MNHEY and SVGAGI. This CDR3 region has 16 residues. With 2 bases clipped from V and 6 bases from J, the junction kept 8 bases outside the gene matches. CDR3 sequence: CASSYPSGGLAGELFF. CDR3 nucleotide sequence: TGTGCCAGCAGTTACCCCAGCGGGGGACTGGCCGGGGAGCTGTTTTTT.

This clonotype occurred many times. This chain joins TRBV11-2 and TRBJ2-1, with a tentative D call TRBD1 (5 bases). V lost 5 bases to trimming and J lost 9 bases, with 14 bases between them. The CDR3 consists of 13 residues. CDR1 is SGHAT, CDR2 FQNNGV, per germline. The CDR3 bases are TGTGCCAGCAGCCTACAACAGGCGACTGAGCAGTTCTTC. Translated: CASSLQQATEQFF.